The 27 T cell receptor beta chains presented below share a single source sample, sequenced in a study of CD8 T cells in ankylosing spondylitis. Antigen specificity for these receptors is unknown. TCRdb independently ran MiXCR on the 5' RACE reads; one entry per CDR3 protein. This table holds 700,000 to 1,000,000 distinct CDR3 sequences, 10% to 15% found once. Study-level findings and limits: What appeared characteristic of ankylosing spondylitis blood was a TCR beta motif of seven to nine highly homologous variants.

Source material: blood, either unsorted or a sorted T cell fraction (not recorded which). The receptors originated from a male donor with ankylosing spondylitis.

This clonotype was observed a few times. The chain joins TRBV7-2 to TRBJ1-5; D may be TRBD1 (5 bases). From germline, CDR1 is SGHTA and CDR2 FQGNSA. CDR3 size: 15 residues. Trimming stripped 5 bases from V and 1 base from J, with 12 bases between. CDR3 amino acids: CASSPWGVSNQPQHF. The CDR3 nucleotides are TGTGCCAGCAGCCCCTGGGGGGTAAGCAATCAGCCCCAGCATTTT.

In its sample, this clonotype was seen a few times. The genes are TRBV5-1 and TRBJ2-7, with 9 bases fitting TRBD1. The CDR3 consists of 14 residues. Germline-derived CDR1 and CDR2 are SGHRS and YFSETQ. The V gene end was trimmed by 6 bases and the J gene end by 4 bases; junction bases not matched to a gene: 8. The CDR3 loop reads CASTWGTGTYEQYF. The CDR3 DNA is TGCGCCAGCACCTGGGGGACAGGGACTTACGAGCAGTACTTC.

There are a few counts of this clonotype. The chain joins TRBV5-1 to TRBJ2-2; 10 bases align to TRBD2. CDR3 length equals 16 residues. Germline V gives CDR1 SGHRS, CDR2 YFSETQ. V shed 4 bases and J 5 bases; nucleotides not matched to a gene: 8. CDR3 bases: TGCGCCAGCAGCCCCCCGGGACTAGCGAGTACCGGGGAGCTGTTTTTT. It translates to CASSPPGLASTGELFF. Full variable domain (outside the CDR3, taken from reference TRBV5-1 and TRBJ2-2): KAGVTQTPRYLIKTRGQQVTLSCSPISGHRSVSWYQQTPGQGLQFLFEYFSETQRNKGNFPGRFSGRQFSNSRSEMNVSTLELGDSALYLCASSPPGLASTGELFFGEGSRLTVL.

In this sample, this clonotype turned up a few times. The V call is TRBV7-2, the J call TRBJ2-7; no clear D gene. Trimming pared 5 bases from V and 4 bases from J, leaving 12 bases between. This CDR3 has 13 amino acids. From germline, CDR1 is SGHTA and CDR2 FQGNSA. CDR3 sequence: CASSREASYEQYF. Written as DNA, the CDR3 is TGTGCCAGCAGCAGAGAGGCCAGTTACGAGCAGTACTTC.

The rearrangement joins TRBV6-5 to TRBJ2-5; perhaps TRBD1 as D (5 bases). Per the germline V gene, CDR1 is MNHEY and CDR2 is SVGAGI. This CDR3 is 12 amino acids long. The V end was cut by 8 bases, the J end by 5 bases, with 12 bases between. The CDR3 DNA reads TGTGCCAGCTTTAGGACAATGGAGACCCAGTACTTC. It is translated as CASFRTMETQYF.

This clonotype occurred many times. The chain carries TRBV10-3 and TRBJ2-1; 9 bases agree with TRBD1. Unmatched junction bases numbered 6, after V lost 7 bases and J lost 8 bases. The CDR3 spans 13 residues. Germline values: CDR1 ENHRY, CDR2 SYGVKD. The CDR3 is CAIKGQGGDEQFF. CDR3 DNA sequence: TGTGCCATCAAGGGACAGGGAGGGGATGAGCAGTTCTTC.

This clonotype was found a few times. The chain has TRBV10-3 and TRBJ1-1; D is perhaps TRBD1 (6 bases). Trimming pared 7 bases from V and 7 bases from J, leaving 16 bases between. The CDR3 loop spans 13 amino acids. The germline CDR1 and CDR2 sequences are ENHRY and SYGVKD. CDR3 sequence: CAIKGRTDGEAFF. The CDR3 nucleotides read TGTGCCATCAAGGGTAGGACAGATGGTGAAGCTTTCTTT.

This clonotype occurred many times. CDR3 protein: CSVADRGGRGYTF. CDR3 sequence (DNA): TGCAGCGTTGCCGATCGAGGGGGCCGTGGCTACACCTTC. The chain combines TRBV29-1 with TRBJ1-2, with 7 bases lining up with TRBD1. The CDR3 extends over 13 amino acids. Trimming cost V 4 bases and J 7 bases; bases outside gene matches: 9. Germline values: CDR1 SQVTM, CDR2 ANQGSEA.

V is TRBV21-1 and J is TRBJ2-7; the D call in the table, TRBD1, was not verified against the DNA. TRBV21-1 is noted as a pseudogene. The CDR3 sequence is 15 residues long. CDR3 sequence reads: CASSLLTGETYEQYF. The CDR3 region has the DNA TGTGCCAGCAGTCTCCTCACAGGTGAAACCTACGAGCAGTACTTC.

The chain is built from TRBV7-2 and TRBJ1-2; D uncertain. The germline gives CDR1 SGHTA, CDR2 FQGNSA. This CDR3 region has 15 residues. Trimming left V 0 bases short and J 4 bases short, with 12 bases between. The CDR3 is CASSLARVYSYGYTF. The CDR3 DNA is TGTGCCAGCAGCTTAGCTAGGGTTTATAGCTATGGCTACACCTTC. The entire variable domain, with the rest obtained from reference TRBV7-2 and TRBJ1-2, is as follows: GAGVSQSPSNKVTEKGKDVELRCDPISGHTALYWYRQSLGQGLEFLIYFQGNSAPDKSGLPSDRFSAERTGGSVSTLTIQRTQQEDSAVYLCASSLARVYSYGYTFGSGTRLTVV.

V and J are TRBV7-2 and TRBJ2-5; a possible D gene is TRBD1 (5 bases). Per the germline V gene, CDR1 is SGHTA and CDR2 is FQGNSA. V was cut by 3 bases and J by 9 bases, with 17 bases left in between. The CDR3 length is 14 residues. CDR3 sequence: CASSFRQSVESQYF. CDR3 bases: TGTGCCAGCAGCTTCCGACAGTCGGTGGAGTCCCAGTACTTC.

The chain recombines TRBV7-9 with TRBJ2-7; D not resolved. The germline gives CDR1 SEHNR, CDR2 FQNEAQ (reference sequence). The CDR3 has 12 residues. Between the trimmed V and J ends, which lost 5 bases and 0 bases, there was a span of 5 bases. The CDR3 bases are TGTGCCAGCAGCCGATACTCCTACGAGCAGTACTTC. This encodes CASSRYSYEQYF.

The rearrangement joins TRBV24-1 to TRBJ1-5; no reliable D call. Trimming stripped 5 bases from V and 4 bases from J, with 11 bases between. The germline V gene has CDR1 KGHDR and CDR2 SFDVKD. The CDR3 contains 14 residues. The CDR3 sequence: CATSASFENQPQHF. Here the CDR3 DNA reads TGTGCCACCAGTGCGTCGTTTGAAAATCAGCCCCAGCATTTT.

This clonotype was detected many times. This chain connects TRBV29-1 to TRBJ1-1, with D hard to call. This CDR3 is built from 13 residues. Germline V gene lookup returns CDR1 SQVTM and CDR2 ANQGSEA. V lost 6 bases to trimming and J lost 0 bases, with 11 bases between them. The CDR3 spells CSVGLQLNTEAFF. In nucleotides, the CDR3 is TGCAGCGTCGGCTTGCAGCTGAACACTGAAGCTTTCTTT.

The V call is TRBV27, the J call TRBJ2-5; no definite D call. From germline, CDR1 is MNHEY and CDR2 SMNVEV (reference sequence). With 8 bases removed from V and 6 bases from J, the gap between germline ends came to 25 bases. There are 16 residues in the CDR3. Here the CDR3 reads CASGKWTLLFGQTQYF. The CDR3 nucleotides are TGTGCCAGCGGTAAATGGACCTTACTCTTTGGGCAGACCCAGTACTTC.

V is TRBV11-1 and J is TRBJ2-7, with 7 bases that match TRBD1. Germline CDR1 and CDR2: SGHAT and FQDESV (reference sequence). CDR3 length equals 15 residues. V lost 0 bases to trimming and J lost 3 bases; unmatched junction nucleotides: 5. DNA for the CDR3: TGTGCCAGCAGCTTAGCCTCGGACAGGATCTACGAGCAGTACTTC. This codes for CASSLASDRIYEQYF.

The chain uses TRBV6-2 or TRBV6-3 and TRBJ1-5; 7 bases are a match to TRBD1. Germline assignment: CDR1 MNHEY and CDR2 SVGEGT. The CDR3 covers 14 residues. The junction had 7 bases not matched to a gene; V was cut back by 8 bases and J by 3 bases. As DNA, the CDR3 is TGTGCCAGCTTAGACAGGGATTACAATCAGCCCCAGCATTTT. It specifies CASLDRDYNQPQHF.

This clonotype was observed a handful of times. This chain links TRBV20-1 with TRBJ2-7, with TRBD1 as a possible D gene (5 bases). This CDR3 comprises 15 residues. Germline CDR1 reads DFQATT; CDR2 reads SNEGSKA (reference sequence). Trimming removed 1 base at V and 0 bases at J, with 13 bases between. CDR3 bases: TGCAGTGCTAGAGTCGCAGGGATGAGCTCCTACGAGCAGTACTTC. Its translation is CSARVAGMSSYEQYF.

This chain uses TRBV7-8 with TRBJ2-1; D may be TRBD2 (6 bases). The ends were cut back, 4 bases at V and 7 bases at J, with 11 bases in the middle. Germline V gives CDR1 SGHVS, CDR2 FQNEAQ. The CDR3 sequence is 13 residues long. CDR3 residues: CASSYLGRNEQFF. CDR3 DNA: TGTGCCAGCAGCTACCTCGGGAGAAATGAGCAGTTCTTC.

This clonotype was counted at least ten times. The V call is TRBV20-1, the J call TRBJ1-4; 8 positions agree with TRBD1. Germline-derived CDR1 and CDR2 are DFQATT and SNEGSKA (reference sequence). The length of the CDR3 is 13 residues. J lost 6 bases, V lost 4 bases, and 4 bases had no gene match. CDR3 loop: CSATGQGDEKLFF. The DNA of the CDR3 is TGCAGTGCTACTGGACAGGGCGATGAAAAACTGTTTTTT.

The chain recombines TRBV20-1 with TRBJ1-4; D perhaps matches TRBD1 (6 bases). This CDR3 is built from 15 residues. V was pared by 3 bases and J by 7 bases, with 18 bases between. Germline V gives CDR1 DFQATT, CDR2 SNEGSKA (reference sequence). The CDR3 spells CSARVGGLKGEKLFF. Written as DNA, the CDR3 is TGCAGTGCTAGGGTAGGGGGGCTAAAAGGTGAAAAACTGTTTTTT.

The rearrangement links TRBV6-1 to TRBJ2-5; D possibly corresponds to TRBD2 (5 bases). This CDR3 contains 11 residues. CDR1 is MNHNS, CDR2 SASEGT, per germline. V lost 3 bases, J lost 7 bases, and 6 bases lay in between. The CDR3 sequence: CASSEGRTQYF. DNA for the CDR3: TGTGCCAGCAGTGAGGGGAGGACCCAGTACTTC.

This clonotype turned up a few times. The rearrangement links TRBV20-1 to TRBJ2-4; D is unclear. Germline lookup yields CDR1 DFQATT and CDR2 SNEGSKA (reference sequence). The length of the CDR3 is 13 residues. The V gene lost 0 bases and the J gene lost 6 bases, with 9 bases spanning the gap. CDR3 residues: CSARDLGRNIQYF. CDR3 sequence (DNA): TGCAGTGCTAGAGATCTGGGTAGAAACATTCAGTACTTC.

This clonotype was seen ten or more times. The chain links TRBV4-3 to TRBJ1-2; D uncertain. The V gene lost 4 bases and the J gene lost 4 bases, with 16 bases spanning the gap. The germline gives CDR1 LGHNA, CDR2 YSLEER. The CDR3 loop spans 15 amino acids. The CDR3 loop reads CASSPFWPVSYGYTF. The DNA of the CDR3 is TGCGCCAGCAGCCCGTTTTGGCCCGTTTCCTATGGCTACACCTTC.

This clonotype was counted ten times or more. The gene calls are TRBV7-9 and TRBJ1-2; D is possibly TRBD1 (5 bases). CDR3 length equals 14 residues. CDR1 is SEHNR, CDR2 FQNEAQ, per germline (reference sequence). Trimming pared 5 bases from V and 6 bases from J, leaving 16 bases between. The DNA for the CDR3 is TGTGCCAGCAGCCGCCTCCAGGGAAGGGATGGCTACACCTTC. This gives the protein CASSRLQGRDGYTF. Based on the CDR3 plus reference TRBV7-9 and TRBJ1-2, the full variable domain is DTGVSQNPRHKITKRGQNVTFRCDPISEHNRLYWYRQTLGQGPEFLTYFQNEAQLEKSRLLSDRFSAERPKGSFSTLEIQRTEQGDSAMYLCASSRLQGRDGYTFGSGTRLTVV.

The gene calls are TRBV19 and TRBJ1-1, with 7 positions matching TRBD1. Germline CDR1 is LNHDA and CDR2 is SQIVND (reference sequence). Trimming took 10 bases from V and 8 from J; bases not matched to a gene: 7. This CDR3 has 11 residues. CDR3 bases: TGTGCCACCAGGACAGGACTGGAAGCTTTCTTT. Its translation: CATRTGLEAFF.

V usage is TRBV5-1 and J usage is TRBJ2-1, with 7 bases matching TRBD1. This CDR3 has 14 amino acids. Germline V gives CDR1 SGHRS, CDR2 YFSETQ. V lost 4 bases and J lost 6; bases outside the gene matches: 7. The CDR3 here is CASSTKDRINEQFF. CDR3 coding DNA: TGCGCCAGCAGCACAAAGGACAGGATCAATGAGCAGTTCTTC.